This TCR beta chain stems from a study of T cell responses to AZD1222 COVID-19 vaccine. Study information: Whether given at about 4 or about 12 weeks, second doses were pooled. Study-wide findings and caveats: Possibly, clonal diversity was underestimated; donors were largely white British and included more females. Of spike-specific TCRs, nearly half reportedly target regions left unmutated in variants. Vaccine-associated CD4 TCRs spanned spike, dominant at 160-218 and 743-854.

Some clones are missing from TCRdb's copy, which holds only in-frame ones; the method was immunoSEQ multiplex PCR. The sample has 85,000 to 130,000 clones, approximately 88% seen once. As to this clone: The antigen is not known.

This clonotype originated in an adult in good health. Sequencing was performed on peripheral blood, taken on day 0 of AZD1222 vaccination.

The CDR3 DNA follows: TGTGCCAGCAGCGCTAGCGGGATATTAAGGGATGAGCAGTTCTTC. Translation gives CASSASGILRDEQFF. J is TRBJ2-1 and V is TRBV11-2, with 9 nucleotides matching TRBD2. V shed 5 bases and J 8 bases; nucleotides not matched to a gene: 10. CDR1 is SGHAT, CDR2 FQNNGV, per germline. This CDR3 contains 15 residues.